A selection of T cell receptor beta chains follows, all from one sample in a study of cytomegalovirus exposure and HLA in healthy donors. Only in-frame clones appear in the TCRdb table, and some are missing; sequencing was by immunoSEQ multiplex PCR. The sample lists fewer than 250,000 clones, roughly 80% occurring once. The sample comprised PBMCs. These receptors were obtained from a man aged 35 to 55 in good health and CMV-seropositive. Both conserved end residues are part of each CDR3. A D gene is named only where the DNA matches it firmly. Size tells how often a clone was seen (once, few, many) or the class of an expanded clone, and some rows leave it out.

>14|TRBJ1-2|TRBV25-1|.|.
CASSEDTGNYGYTF
TGTGCCAGCAGTGAAGACACAGGGAACTATGGCTACACCTTC
>14|TRBJ2-7|TRBV27|.|.
CASSLSAGSYEQYF
TGTGCCAGCAGTTTAAGCGCCGGCTCCTACGAGCAGTACTTC
>13|TRBJ1-2|TRBV7-9|.|.
CASSIETDYGYTF
TGTGCCAGCAGCATAGAGACAGACTATGGCTACACCTTC
>15|TRBJ2-5|TRBV4-1|.|TRBD2
CASSQGGTIQETQYF
TGCGCCAGCAGCCAGGGAGGGACTATCCAAGAGACCCAGTACTTC
>15|TRBJ2-5|TRBV10-2|.|.
CASRKGVGGWETQYF
TGCGCCAGCAGAAAGGGAGTGGGAGGTTGGGAGACCCAGTACTTC
>11|TRBJ1-1|TRBV29-1|.|.
CSVAPGVKAFF
TGCAGCGTGGCTCCAGGGGTAAAGGCTTTCTTT
>13|TRBJ2-1|TRBV5-1|.|TRBD1
CASTTGGVNEQFF
TGCGCCAGCACTACAGGGGGTGTTAATGAGCAGTTCTTC
>19|TRBJ2-6|TRBV30|.|TRBD1
CAWSYLGTGVFSGANVLTF
TGTGCCTGGAGTTACCTGGGGACAGGGGTTTTCTCTGGGGCCAACGTCCTGACTTTC
>14|TRBJ2-1|TRBV5-4|.|.
CASSLKSGGFEQFF
TGTGCCAGCAGCTTGAAAAGTGGGGGGTTTGAGCAGTTCTTC
>14|TRBJ1-1|TRBV5-1|once|TRBD1
CASSHGTANTEAFF
TGCGCCAGCAGCCACGGGACAGCGAACACTGAAGCTTTCTTT
>12|TRBJ1-2|TRBV29-1|.|.
CSVEAENYGYTF
TGCAGCGTTGAAGCGGAGAACTATGGCTACACCTTC
>16|TRBJ2-3|TRBV13|.|.
CASSLEREISTDTQYF
TGTGCCAGCAGCTTGGAACGGGAGATTAGCACAGATACGCAGTATTTT
>15|TRBJ1-3|TRBV5-6|.|TRBD1
CASSPQGAGGNTIYF
TGTGCCAGCAGCCCACAGGGGGCTGGGGGAAACACCATATATTTT
>17|TRBJ1-3|TRBV19|.|TRBD1
CASSIWDRGRSGNTIYF
TGTGCCAGTAGTATATGGGACAGGGGCCGCTCTGGAAACACCATATATTTT
>15|TRBJ2-2|TRBV30|few|TRBD1
CAWRAPGQGTGELFF
TGTGCCTGGAGGGCACCGGGACAGGGAACCGGGGAGCTGTTTTTT
>15|TRBJ2-2|TRBV5-8|.|.
CASSFGQWNTGELFF
TGTGCCAGCAGCTTCGGACAGTGGAACACCGGGGAGCTGTTTTTT
>14|TRBJ2-7|TRBV6-5|.|.
CASSPGTMGYEQYF
TGTGCCAGCTCTCCCGGGACAATGGGTTACGAGCAGTACTTC
>15|TRBJ2-1|TRBV5-1|.|.
CASSLATGSYNEQFF
TGCGCCAGCAGCTTGGCCACGGGAAGTTACAATGAGCAGTTCTTC
>15|TRBJ2-7|TRBV7-9|.|TRBD2
CASSLVGLADYEQYF
TGTGCCAGCAGCTTAGTAGGACTAGCGGACTACGAGCAGTACTTC
>13|TRBJ2-5|TRBV11-2|once|.
CASRFPPEETQYF
TGTGCCAGCAGGTTTCCACCGGAGGAGACCCAGTACTTC
>11|TRBJ1-1|TRBV29-1|.|.
CSVVWGVEAFF
TGCAGCGTCGTTTGGGGGGTAGAAGCTTTCTTT
>17|TRBJ2-4|TRBV23-1|once|TRBD1
CAKGRDRELLAKNIQYF
TGCGCCAAAGGCCGGGACAGGGAACTTCTAGCCAAAAACATTCAGTACTTC
>14|TRBJ1-4|TRBV7-9|.|.
CASSFPETGEKLFF
TGTGCCAGCAGCTTCCCGGAGACCGGGGAAAAACTGTTTTTT